The rows below give T cell receptor beta chains drawn from one sample of a study of radiation and T cells in renal cell carcinoma. The protocol was immunoSEQ multiplex PCR, while the TCRdb copy is restricted to in-frame clones and leaves out a portion. The data show 120,000 or so clones, about 81% seen once. Sequencing was performed on blood, taken from a patient whose treatment included radiotherapy and nephrectomy. Receptors were obtained from a middle-aged man with renal cell carcinoma. CDR3s include the opening cysteine and the closing phenylalanine or tryptophan. D genes are given only for firm matches. Clone size is shown for a subset of rows, as once, few, many or a class of expanded clone.

V: TRBV18
D: .
size: .
J: TRBJ2-3
DNA: TGTGCCAGCTCACCACCCTCCTTCCCCCCCACAGATACGCAGTATTTT
CDR3: CASSPPSFPPTDTQYF

V: TRBV27
D: .
size: .
J: TRBJ2-1
DNA: TGTGCCAGCAGTTTGGATCCCCCGTGGCTTGACAATGAGCAGTTCTTC
CDR3: CASSLDPPWLDNEQFF

V: TRBV27
D: TRBD2
size: medium-sized
J: TRBJ2-1
DNA: TGTGCCAGCAGTTTCGGAGGGAGGGATGAGCAGTTCTTC
CDR3: CASSFGGRDEQFF

V: TRBV5-1
D: .
size: .
J: TRBJ2-1
DNA: TGCGCCAGCAGCCGGATACCGAGCTCCTACAATGAGCAGTTCTTC
CDR3: CASSRIPSSYNEQFF

V: TRBV5-4
D: .
size: .
J: TRBJ1-2
DNA: TGTGCCGGCAGGACAGAAAATGGCTACACCTTC
CDR3: CAGRTENGYTF

V: TRBV5-6
D: .
size: few
J: TRBJ2-1
DNA: TGTGCCAGCAGGGGTAGGGGGGGAAAATACAATGAGCAGTTCTTC
CDR3: CASRGRGGKYNEQFF

V: TRBV2
D: .
size: .
J: TRBJ2-2
DNA: TGTGCCAGCAGTGAGGAAAGGGTTGCGAACACCGGGGAGCTGTTTTTT
CDR3: CASSEERVANTGELFF

V: TRBV4-3
D: .
size: .
J: TRBJ1-1
DNA: TGCGCCAGCAGCCAAGATCGTTGGGGGCGATCCACTGAAGCTTTCTTT
CDR3: CASSQDRWGRSTEAFF

V: TRBV29-1
D: TRBD2
size: .
J: TRBJ2-7
DNA: TGCAGCGTTGACGCGGCTAGCGGGAGTTTCGAGCAGTACTTC
CDR3: CSVDAASGSFEQYF

V: TRBV5-1
D: TRBD1
size: few
J: TRBJ1-1
DNA: TGCGCCAGCAGCTTCCAGGGGGATACTAACACTGAAGCTTTCTTT
CDR3: CASSFQGDTNTEAFF

V: TRBV5-1
D: TRBD2
size: .
J: TRBJ2-1
DNA: TGCGCCAGCAGCTTGGGAGCGTCTAGCGGGAGTTACAATGAGCAGTTCTTC
CDR3: CASSLGASSGSYNEQFF

V: TRBV4-2
D: TRBD2
size: .
J: TRBJ2-7
DNA: TGTGCCAGCAGCCAAGAGGGACTAGCGGGGACCTACGAGCAGTACTTC
CDR3: CASSQEGLAGTYEQYF

V: TRBV4-2
D: TRBD2
size: .
J: TRBJ2-1
DNA: TGTGCCAGCAGCCAAGAGTTGCTAGCGGGAGAGACTGCATCCTACAATGAGCAGTTCTTC
CDR3: CASSQELLAGETASYNEQFF

V: TRBV2
D: .
size: .
J: TRBJ2-7
DNA: TGTGCCAGCAGTGACCATCTAGGGGGACAAAGACTCTACGAGCAGTACTTC
CDR3: CASSDHLGGQRLYEQYF

V: TRBV29-1
D: TRBD1
size: .
J: TRBJ2-7
DNA: TGCAGCGTTGAAACAGGGGGCTACGAGCAGTACTTC
CDR3: CSVETGGYEQYF

V: TRBV6-5
D: .
size: .
J: TRBJ1-1
DNA: TGTGCCAGCAGTTACTCGAGGGTTGGCAGGAGGGCTGAAGCTTTCTTT
CDR3: CASSYSRVGRRAEAFF

V: TRBV18
D: .
size: .
J: TRBJ1-3
DNA: TGTGCCAGCTCACCGGGCCCCCGCTCTGGAAACACCATATATTTT
CDR3: CASSPGPRSGNTIYF

V: TRBV5-1
D: TRBD1
size: once
J: TRBJ1-4
DNA: TGCGCCAGCAGCCGGGACAGTACTAATGAAAAACTGTTTTTT
CDR3: CASSRDSTNEKLFF

V: TRBV7-9
D: TRBD2
size: once
J: TRBJ2-7
DNA: TGTGCCAGCAGCCGATCCGGGACTAGCGGTAGCTCCTACGAGCAGTACTTC
CDR3: CASSRSGTSGSSYEQYF

V: TRBV28
D: .
size: .
J: TRBJ1-5
DNA: TGTGCCAGCAGGCCGGCCTCGGGGACCCAGCATTTT
CDR3: CASRPASGTQHF

V: TRBV7-7
D: .
size: .
J: TRBJ1-6
DNA: TGTGCTAGCAGCTTATTTTCCGGCCTAGGGGAGGTTGGTAATTCACCCCTCCACTTT
CDR3: CASSLFSGLGEVGNSPLHF